These T cell receptor beta chains were read from a single sample in a study of PD-1 blockade in classical Hodgkin lymphoma. This table comes from immunoSEQ multiplex PCR, and its TCRdb copy is limited to in-frame clones, with some not included. The table has under 110,000 clones, about 89% seen once; the top ten hold under 7.5%. Material: peripheral blood mononuclear cells (PBMCs), obtained before the second cycle of nivolumab. The receptors were gathered from a human donor with classical Hodgkin lymphoma. Each CDR3 is given with its conserved first and last residue. A D gene is named only where the DNA matches it firmly.

J | D | V | DNA | CDR3
TRBJ2-1 | TRBD2 | TRBV6-5 | TGTGCCAGCAGCCGGACTAGCGGGGGGGCCGTGGAGCAGTTCTTC | CASSRTSGGAVEQFF
TRBJ2-1 | - | TRBV6-6 | TGTGCCAGCAGTTACTCGCCAGCGGCCTACAATGAGCAGTTCTTC | CASSYSPAAYNEQFF
TRBJ2-5 | - | TRBV2 | TGTGCCAGCAGTGAACGCTGGGATAGACGGATATACGAGACCCAGTACTTC | CASSERWDRRIYETQYF
TRBJ1-1 | - | TRBV9 | TGTGCCAGCAGCGTAGACCCAGGCCCGAACACTGAAGCTTTCTTT | CASSVDPGPNTEAFF
TRBJ2-3 | TRBD2 | TRBV4-2 | TGTGCCAGCAGCCAAGGGACTAGCTTAGATACGCAGTATTTT | CASSQGTSLDTQYF
TRBJ2-5 | - | TRBV4-3 | TGCGCCAGCAGCCTAAGACCCACAGGGCGAGAGACCCAGTACTTC | CASSLRPTGRETQYF
TRBJ1-1 | - | TRBV7-6 | TGTGCCAGCAGCCCAGCTGACTACTGGACAGAGAACACTGAAGCTTTCTTT | CASSPADYWTENTEAFF
TRBJ2-3 | - | TRBV9 | TGTGCCAGCAGCGTAGATGCGGCGGATCCTCCAGATACGCAGTATTTT | CASSVDAADPPDTQYF
TRBJ2-3 | TRBD2 | TRBV10-3 | TGTGCCTCAAGGACTAGCGGGGGGGCGTCAGATACGCAGTATTTT | CASRTSGGASDTQYF
TRBJ2-7 | - | TRBV30 | TGTGCCTGGATCACCTCGGGGATCGAGCAGTACTTC | CAWITSGIEQYF
TRBJ2-1 | - | TRBV14 | TGTGCCAGCAGCCAAGATCATCGGACAGTGGGGCAGTTCTTC | CASSQDHRTVGQFF
TRBJ1-1 | - | TRBV5-1 | TGCGCCAGCAGCTTGGTTCGGGACAACACTGAAGCTTTCTTT | CASSLVRDNTEAFF
TRBJ1-2 | - | TRBV6-5 | TGTGCCAGCAGCCCGCCCACAGGGTTGGGGGGCTACACCTTC | CASSPPTGLGGYTF